This T cell receptor beta chain was captured in a study of human T cells and chemical hapten exposure. Across the whole study: The patient population, which was mostly female, had alopecia areata, totalis or universalis. Slight volume differences across pooled libraries mainly accounted for varying per-sample TCR yields. General study findings and limits: TCRs at high frequency, those above 1 in 1000, did not change with DPC sensitization. There was alopecia in the donors, so their immune response may differ from that of healthy people.

Via MiXCR, TCRdb re-called the RACE reads, giving one row per CDR3 protein. The sample lists nearly 95,000 distinct CDR3 sequences; more than 9.5% were seen once. Documented time point: patch test 2, 6 weeks after DPC sensitization. Treatment: therapeutic diphenylcyclopropenone sensitization with weekly scalp DPC. There are many counts of this clonotype. What it binds is unknown. CDR1 and CDR2 (germline): MNHNS, SASEGT. The CDR3 loop spans 17 amino acids. The J segment lost 3 bases and the V segment lost 11 bases, leaving 16 bases of the junction unmatched. The rearrangement joins TRBV6-1 to TRBJ2-1, with 10 bases lining up with TRBD1. The sequences come from whole blood, collected in connection with sensitization to the hapten diphenylcyclopropenone (DPC). The sequence was collected from a man aged 35 to 55 with alopecia areata. Some clones in this sample may be carry-over from other donors' samples. The CDR3 DNA is TGTGCCCTCGGGAGACAGGGGGCCTCGAGGGACTACAATGAGCAGTTCTTC. Its translation is CALGRQGASRDYNEQFF.